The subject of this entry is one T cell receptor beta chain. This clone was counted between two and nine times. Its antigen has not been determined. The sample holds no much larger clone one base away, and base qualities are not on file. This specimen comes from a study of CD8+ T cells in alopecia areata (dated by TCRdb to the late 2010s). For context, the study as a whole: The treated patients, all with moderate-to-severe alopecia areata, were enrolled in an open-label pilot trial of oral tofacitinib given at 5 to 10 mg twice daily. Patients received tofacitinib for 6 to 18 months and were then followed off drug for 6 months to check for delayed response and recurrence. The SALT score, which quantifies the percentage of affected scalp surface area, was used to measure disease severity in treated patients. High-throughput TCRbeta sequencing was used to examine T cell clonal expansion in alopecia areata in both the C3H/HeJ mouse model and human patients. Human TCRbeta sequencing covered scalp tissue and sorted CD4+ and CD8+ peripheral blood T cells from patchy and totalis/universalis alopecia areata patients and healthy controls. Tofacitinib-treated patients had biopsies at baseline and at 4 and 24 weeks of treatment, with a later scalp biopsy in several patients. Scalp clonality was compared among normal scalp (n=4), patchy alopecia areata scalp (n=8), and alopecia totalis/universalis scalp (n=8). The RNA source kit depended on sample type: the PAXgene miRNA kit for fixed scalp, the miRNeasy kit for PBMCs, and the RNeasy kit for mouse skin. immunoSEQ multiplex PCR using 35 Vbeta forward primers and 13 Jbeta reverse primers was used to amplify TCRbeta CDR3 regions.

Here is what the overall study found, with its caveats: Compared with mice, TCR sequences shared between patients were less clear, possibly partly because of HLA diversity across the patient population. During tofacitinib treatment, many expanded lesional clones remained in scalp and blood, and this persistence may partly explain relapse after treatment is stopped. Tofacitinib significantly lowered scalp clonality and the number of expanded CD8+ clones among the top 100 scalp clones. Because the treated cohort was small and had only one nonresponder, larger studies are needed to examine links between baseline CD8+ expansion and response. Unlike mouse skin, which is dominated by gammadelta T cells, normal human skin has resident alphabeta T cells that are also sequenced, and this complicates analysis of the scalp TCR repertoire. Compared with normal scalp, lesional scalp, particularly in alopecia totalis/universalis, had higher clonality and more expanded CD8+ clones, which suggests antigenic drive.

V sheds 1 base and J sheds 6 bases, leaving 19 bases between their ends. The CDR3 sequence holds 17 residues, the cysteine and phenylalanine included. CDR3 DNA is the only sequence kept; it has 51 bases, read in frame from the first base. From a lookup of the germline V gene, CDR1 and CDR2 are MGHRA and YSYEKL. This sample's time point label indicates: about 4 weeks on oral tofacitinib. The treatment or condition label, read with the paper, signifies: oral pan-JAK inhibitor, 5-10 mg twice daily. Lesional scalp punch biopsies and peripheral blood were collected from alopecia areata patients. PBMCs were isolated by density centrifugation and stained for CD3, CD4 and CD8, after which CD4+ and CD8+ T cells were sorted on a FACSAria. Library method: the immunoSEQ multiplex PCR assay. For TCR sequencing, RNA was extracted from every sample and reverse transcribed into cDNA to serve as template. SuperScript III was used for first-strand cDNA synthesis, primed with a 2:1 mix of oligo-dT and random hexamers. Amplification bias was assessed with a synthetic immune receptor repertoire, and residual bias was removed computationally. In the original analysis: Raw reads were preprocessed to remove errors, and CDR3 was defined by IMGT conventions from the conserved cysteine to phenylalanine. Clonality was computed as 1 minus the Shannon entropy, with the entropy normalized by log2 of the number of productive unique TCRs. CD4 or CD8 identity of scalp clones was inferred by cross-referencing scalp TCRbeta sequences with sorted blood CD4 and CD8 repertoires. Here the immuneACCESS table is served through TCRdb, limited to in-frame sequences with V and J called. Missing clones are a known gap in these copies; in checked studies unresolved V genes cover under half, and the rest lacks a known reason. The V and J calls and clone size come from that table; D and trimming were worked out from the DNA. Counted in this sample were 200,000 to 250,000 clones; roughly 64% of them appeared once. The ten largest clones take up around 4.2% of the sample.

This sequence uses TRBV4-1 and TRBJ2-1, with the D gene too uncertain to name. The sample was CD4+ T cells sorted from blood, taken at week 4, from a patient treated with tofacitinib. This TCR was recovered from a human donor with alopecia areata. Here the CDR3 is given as CASSQGRQRLHPNEQFF. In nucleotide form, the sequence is TGCGCCAGCAGCCAAGGAAGGCAGCGTCTCCATCCCAATGAGCAGTTCTTC.